This record concerns one T cell receptor (beta chain) sequence. Its antigen is not known. Extraction yielded at least 6 micrograms of total RNA per sample. The CDR3 has 13 amino acids. V shed 5 bases and J shed 7 bases, with 9 bases lying between them. The germline V gene encodes CDR1 MNHEY and CDR2 SMNVEV (reference sequence). This specimen comes from a study of blood T cells in healthy people across ages. Overall study results and limits: Underestimates were what the diversity estimates from one million T cells were considered to be. Not knowing donor CMV status may have confounded expanded clonotype changes.

Primers used in a second PCR of roughly 6 to 11 cycles were a sample-barcoded 5' primer and a J-beta primer mix. A template-switch adaptor containing 12 random nucleotides labeled each cDNA molecule. TCRdb ran MiXCR on the 5' RACE reads and lists one entry per CDR3 protein. The sample has fewer than 900,000 distinct CDR3 sequences, 49% seen once. The chain employs TRBV27 and TRBJ1-6; the D is unclear. The sequenced sample was blood. This TCR was sampled from a woman aged 60 to 75 in good health. Here the CDR3 reads CASSTRENSPLHF. In DNA form, the CDR3 reads TGTGCCAGCAGTACAAGGGAAAATTCACCCCTCCACTTT.